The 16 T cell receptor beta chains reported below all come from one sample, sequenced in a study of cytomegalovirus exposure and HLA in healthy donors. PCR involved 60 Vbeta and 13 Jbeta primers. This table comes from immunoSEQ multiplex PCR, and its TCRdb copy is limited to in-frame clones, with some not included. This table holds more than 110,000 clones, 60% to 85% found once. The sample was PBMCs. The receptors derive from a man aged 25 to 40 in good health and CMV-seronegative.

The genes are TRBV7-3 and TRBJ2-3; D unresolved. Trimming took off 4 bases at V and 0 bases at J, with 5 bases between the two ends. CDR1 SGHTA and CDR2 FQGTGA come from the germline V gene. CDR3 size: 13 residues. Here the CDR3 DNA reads TGTGCCAGCAGCTATACTAGCACAGATACGCAGTATTTT. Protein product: CASSYTSTDTQYF. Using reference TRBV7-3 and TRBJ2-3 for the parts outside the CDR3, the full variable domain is GAGVSQTPSNKVTEKGKYVELRCDPISGHTALYWYRQSLGQGPEFLIYFQGTGAADDSGLPNDRFFAVRPEGSVSTLKIQRTERGDSAVYLCASSYTSTDTQYFGPGTRLTVL.

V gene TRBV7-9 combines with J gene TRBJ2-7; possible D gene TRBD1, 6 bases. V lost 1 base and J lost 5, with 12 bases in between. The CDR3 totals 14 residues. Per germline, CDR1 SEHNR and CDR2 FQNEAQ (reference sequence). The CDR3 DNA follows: TGTGCCAGCAGCTTAGTACAGGGAAGAGACGAGCAGTACTTC. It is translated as CASSLVQGRDEQYF. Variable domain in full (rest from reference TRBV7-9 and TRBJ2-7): DTGVSQNPRHKITKRGQNVTFRCDPISEHNRLYWYRQTLGQGPEFLTYFQNEAQLEKSRLLSDRFSAERPKGSFSTLEIQRTEQGDSAMYLCASSLVQGRDEQYFGPGTRLTVT.

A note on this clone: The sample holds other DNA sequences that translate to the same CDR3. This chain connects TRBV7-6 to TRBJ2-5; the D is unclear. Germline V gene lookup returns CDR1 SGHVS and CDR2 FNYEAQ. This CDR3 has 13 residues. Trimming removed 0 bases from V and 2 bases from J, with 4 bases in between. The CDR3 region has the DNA TGTGCCAGCAGCTTAGCACAGCAAGAGACCCAGTACTTC. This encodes CASSLAQQETQYF.

CDR3 DNA sequence: TGTGCCAGCAGTCCCGGGAGGTACACTGAAGCTTTCTTT. Amino acid sequence: CASSPGRYTEAFF. The chain carries TRBV28 and TRBJ1-1, with D unclear. In germline, CDR1 is MDHEN, CDR2 SYDVKM. V was pared by 5 bases and J by 3 bases, with 10 bases between. This CDR3 region has 13 residues.

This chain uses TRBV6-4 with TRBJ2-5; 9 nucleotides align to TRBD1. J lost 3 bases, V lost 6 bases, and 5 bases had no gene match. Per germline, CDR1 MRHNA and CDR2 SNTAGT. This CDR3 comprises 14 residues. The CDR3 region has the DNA TGTGCCAGCAGGGTGGACAGGGGAAAAGAGACCCAGTACTTC. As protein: CASRVDRGKETQYF.

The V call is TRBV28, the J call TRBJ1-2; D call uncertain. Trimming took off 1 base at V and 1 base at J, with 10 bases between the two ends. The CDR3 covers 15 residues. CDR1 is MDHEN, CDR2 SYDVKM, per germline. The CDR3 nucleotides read TGTGCCAGCAGTTTATATCGCGGCGGTAACTATGGCTACACCTTC. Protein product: CASSLYRGGNYGYTF.

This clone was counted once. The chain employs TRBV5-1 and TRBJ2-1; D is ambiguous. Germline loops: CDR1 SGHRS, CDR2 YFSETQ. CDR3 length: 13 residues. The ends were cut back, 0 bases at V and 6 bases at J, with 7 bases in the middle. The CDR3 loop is CASSLGNFNEQFF. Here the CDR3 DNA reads TGCGCCAGCAGCTTGGGAAACTTCAATGAGCAGTTCTTC.

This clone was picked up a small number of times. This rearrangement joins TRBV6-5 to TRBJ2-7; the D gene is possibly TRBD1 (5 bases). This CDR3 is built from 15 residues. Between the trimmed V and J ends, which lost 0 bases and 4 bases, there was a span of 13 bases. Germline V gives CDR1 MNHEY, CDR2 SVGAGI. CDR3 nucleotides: TGTGCCAGCAGTTACTCGAATCAGGGAAGGTACGAGCAGTACTTC. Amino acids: CASSYSNQGRYEQYF.

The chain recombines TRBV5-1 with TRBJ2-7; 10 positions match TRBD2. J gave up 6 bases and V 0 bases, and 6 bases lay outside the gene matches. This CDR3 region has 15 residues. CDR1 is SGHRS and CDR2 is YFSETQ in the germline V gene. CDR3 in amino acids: CASSLGLAGAIEQYF. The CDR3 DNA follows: TGCGCCAGCAGCTTGGGGCTAGCGGGGGCTATCGAGCAGTACTTC. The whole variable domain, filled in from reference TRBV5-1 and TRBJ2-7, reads KAGVTQTPRYLIKTRGQQVTLSCSPISGHRSVSWYQQTPGQGLQFLFEYFSETQRNKGNFPGRFSGRQFSNSRSEMNVSTLELGDSALYLCASSLGLAGAIEQYFGPGTRLTVT.

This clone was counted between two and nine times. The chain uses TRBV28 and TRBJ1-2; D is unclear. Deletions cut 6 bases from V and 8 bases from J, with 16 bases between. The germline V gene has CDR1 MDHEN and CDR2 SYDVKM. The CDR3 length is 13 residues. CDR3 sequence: CASRNPKGGGYTF. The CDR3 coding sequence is TGTGCCAGCAGGAATCCCAAGGGAGGCGGCTACACCTTC.

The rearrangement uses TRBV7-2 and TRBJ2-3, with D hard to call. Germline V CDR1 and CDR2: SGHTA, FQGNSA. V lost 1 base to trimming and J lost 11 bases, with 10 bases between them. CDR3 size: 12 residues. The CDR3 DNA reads TGTGCCAGCAGCTTAGACGGAGTTGGGCAGTATTTT. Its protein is CASSLDGVGQYF.

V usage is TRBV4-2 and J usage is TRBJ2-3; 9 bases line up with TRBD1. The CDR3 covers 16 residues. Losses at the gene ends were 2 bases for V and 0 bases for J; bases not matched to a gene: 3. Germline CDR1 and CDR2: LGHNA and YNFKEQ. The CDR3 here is CASSQIGQGSTDTQYF. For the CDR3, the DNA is TGTGCCAGCAGCCAAATCGGACAGGGGAGCACAGATACGCAGTATTTT.

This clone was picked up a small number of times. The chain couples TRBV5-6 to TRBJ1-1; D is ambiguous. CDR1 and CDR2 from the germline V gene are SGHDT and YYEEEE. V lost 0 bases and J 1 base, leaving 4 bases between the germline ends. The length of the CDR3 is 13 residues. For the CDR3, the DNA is TGTGCCAGCAGCTTGGGCAGGAACACTGAAGCTTTCTTT. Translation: CASSLGRNTEAFF. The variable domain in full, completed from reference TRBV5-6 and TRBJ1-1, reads DAGVTQSPTHLIKTRGQQVTLRCSPKSGHDTVSWYQQALGQGPQFIFQYYEEEERQRGNFPDRFSGHQFPNYSSELNVNALLLGDSALYLCASSLGRNTEAFFGQGTRLTVV.

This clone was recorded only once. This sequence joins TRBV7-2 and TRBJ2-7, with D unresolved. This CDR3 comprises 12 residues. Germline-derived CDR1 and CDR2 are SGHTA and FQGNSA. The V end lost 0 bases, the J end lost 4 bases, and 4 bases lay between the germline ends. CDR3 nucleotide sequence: TGTGCCAGCAGCTTAGCAGCGTACGAGCAGTACTTC. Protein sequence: CASSLAAYEQYF.

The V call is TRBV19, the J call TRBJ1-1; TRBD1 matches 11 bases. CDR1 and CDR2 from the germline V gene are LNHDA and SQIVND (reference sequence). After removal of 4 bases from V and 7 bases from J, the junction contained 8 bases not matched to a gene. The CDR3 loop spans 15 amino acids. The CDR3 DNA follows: TGTGCCAGTAGTACCCCCGGGACAGGGGGAGATGAAGCTTTCTTT. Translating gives CASSTPGTGGDEAFF.

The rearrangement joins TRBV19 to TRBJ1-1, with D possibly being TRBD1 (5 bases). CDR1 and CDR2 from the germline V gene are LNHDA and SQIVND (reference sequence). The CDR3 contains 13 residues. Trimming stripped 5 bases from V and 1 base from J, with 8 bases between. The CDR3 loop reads CASSLTGNTEAFF. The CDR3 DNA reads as TGTGCCAGTAGTTTAACAGGGAACACTGAAGCTTTCTTT.